This passage covers 32 T cell receptor beta chains from one sample sequenced in a study of T cell clonality in common variable immunodeficiency. The assay was immunoSEQ multiplex PCR, and TCRdb's table has in-frame clones only and misses some. The table lists about 33,000 clones, no singletons, with 5.5% to 7% in the top ten. These receptors have no known antigen. Study-level findings and limits: Reportedly, TCR beta sequences from common variable immunodeficiency showed fewer deletions and N-nucleotide insertions.

Sequences were obtained from peripheral blood mononuclear cells. These receptors were collected from a human donor with common variable immunodeficiency.

As concerns this clone: The read gets to within 3 residues of the CDR3 end, and the germline J gene fills in the rest. The V gene is TRBV19, the J gene TRBJ1-1, with TRBD1 matching over 12 bases. Germline V lookup: CDR1 LNHDA, CDR2 SQIVND (reference sequence). Trimming at V came to 4 bases and at J to 0 bases, leaving 9 bases not matched to a gene. This CDR3 comprises 18 residues. CDR3 bases read: TGTGCCAGTAGTAGGACCGGGACAGGGGGCCCCATGAACACTGAA. It is translated as CASSRTGTGGPMNTE. The whole CDR3 region reads CASSRTGTGGPMNTEAFF.

This clone was counted only a few times. The CDR3 is cut off 3 residues early in the read; its end comes from the germline J gene. The genes are TRBV29-1 and TRBJ2-1, with TRBD2 identical over 11 bases. Germline V CDR1 and CDR2: SQVTM, ANQGSEA. V trimming: 3 bases; J trimming: 5 bases; junction bases outside the gene matches: 6. CDR3 length equals 15 residues. The covered CDR3 bases are TGCAGCGTTGAGGGTAGCGGGGGGGTTAACAATGAG. Amino acids: CSVEGSGGVNNE. The full CDR3 protein is CSVEGSGGVNNEQFF.

This clone has just a few counts. The CDR3 end is not reached by the read, which stops 3 residues before it; the germline J gene fills it in. V is TRBV6-1 and J is TRBJ2-7, with 7 bases identical to TRBD2. Germline CDR1 is MNHNS and CDR2 is SASEGT. The CDR3 length is 18 residues. J was trimmed by 1 base and V by 2 bases; bases with no gene match: 14. The CDR3: CASSEIPAGGGASYEQYF. Incomplete CDR3 DNA: TGTGCCAGCAGTGAAATTCCGGCCGGCGGGGGAGCTTCCTACGAG.

In this sample, this clone turned up a few times. The read terminates 3 residues ahead of where the CDR3 ends, so the germline J gene completes it. This chain joins TRBV11-2 and TRBJ1-1; weak D call: TRBD1 (5 bases). The CDR3 sequence is 15 residues long. V lost 1 base and J 3 bases, leaving 12 bases between the germline ends. Germline CDR1 SGHAT, CDR2 FQNNGV. The CDR3 DNA, read in part, is TGTGCCAGCAGCTTAGTTAGGACCAGGGACACTGAA. It yields the protein CASSLVRTRDTE. The entire CDR3 sequence reads CASSLVRTRDTEAFF.

Regarding this clone: With the read ending 3 residues before the CDR3 end, the germline J gene is used to fill in that end. The chain links TRBV6-1 to TRBJ2-7, with TRBD1 matching over 9 bases. With V trimmed by 0 bases and J by 2 bases, 11 bases remained unmatched. The CDR3 has 18 residues. Per the germline V gene, CDR1 is MNHNS and CDR2 is SASEGT. The CDR3 region is CASSEAFLRDRDTYEQYF. The part of the CDR3 DNA that was read is TGTGCCAGCAGTGAAGCGTTCTTGCGGGACAGGGATACCTACGAG.

This clone was seen at least ten times. The CDR3 end falls 3 residues outside the read, so it is completed with the germline J gene. The V call is TRBV15, the J call TRBJ1-6; D is perhaps TRBD1 (6 bases). This CDR3 contains 14 residues. Germline V lookup: CDR1 LNHNV, CDR2 YYDKDF (reference sequence). Trimming took off 0 bases at V and 10 bases at J, with 10 bases between the two ends. The part of the CDR3 DNA that was read is TGTGCCACCAGCAGAGAGGCAGGGGTCTCACCC. As protein: CATSREAGVSP. The whole CDR3 protein is CATSREAGVSPLHF.

This clone was detected ten times or more. The read stops 3 residues short of the end of the CDR3; the missing end is completed from the germline J gene. The J gene is TRBJ2-5, the V gene TRBV10-1; 11 nucleotides align to TRBD1. V was pared by 6 bases and J by 7 bases, with 7 bases of the junction left unmatched. Germline values: CDR1 WNHNN, CDR2 SYGVQD (reference sequence). This CDR3 spans 14 amino acids. CDR3: CASRWTGGRVTQYF. CDR3 DNA, as far as it was read: TGCGCCAGCAGATGGACAGGGGGCAGGGTGACC.

Of note for this clone: An end of the junction does not agree with germline; a read error may underlie this. The read comes to an end 3 residues before the CDR3 does, leaving the germline J gene to fill in the end. This chain joins TRBV30 and TRBJ1-5; a possible D gene is TRBD1 (6 bases). CDR1 is GTSNPN and CDR2 is SVGIG in the germline V gene (reference sequence). This CDR3 has 17 amino acids. Incomplete CDR3 DNA: TGTGCCTGGAGTGTTACGGGGCGAGGGGGTAGCAAGCAGCCC. Translation: CAWSVTGRGGSKQP. The full-length CDR3 reads as CAWSVTGRGGSKQPQHF.

There are many counts of this clone. Read data end 3 residues before the CDR3 end; the end is taken from the germline J gene. The chain recombines TRBV18 with TRBJ1-6; TRBD1 agrees at 7 bases. Germline V gene lookup returns CDR1 KGHSH and CDR2 LQKENI. This CDR3 spans 15 amino acids. The V segment lost 5 bases and the J segment 4 bases; nucleotides outside the gene matches: 5. CDR3 DNA (partial): TGTGCCAGCTCAGACAGGGATAATTATAATTCACCC. Translating it yields CASSDRDNYNSP. The whole CDR3 region reads CASSDRDNYNSPLHF.

This clone has only a few counts. One end of the junction varies from germline; a read error may be responsible. The read gets to within 3 residues of the CDR3 end, and the germline J gene fills in the rest. The rearrangement links TRBV7-2 to TRBJ1-4; D remains ambiguous. The germline gives CDR1 SGHTA, CDR2 FQGNSA. CDR3 length equals 13 residues. CDR3 amino acids: CASRPASKEKLFF. The DNA read from the CDR3 is TGTGCCAGCAGGCCTGCCTCTAAGGAAAAA. Together with reference TRBV7-2 and TRBJ1-4, the CDR3 gives the full variable domain: GAGVSQSPSNKVTEKGKDVELRCDPISGHTALYWYRQSLGQGLEFLIYFQGNSAPDKSGLPSDRFSAERTGGSVSTLTIQRTQQEDSAVYLCASRPASKEKLFFGSGTQLSVL.

This clone turned up a few times. The read gets to within 3 residues of the CDR3 end, and the germline J gene fills in the rest. The chain carries TRBV30 and TRBJ1-1; 10 nucleotides match TRBD1. There are 15 residues in the CDR3. Trimming removed 4 bases from V and 1 base from J; junction bases left unmatched: 6. The germline V gene encodes CDR1 GTSNPN and CDR2 SVGIG (reference sequence). CDR3 region: CAWTPWTGGNTEAFF. The part of the CDR3 DNA that was read is TGTGCCTGGACGCCCTGGACAGGGGGGAACACTGAA.

In this sample, this clone turned up a few times. The read gets to within 3 residues of the CDR3 end, and the germline J gene fills in the rest. V gene TRBV7-6 combines with J gene TRBJ2-1, with 7 bases matching TRBD2. The V segment lost 0 bases and the J segment 5 bases; nucleotides outside the gene matches: 10. The germline CDR1 and CDR2 sequences are SGHVS and FNYEAQ. This CDR3 has 17 residues. The CDR3 is CASSLALGGGGHNEQFF. Partial CDR3 DNA: TGTGCCAGCAGCTTAGCGCTCGGCGGGGGTGGGCACAATGAG.

This clone was seen more than once but under ten times. The read halts 3 residues ahead of the CDR3 end, with the missing end drawn from the germline J gene. The gene calls are TRBV6-1 and TRBJ1-2; TRBD1 might be the D (5 bases). The CDR3 has 14 amino acids. Deletions cut 2 bases from V and 5 bases from J, with 12 bases between. Germline CDR1 MNHNS, CDR2 SASEGT. CDR3 loop: CASSETLTAYGYTF. The sequenced CDR3 bases are TGTGCCAGCAGTGAAACATTGACAGCTTATGGC.

Concerning this clone itself: The observed sequence ends 3 residues before the CDR3 terminus, with the missing tail filled in from the germline J gene. The J gene is TRBJ2-1, the V gene TRBV7-9; D might be TRBD1 (5 bases). CDR1 and CDR2 (germline): SEHNR, FQNEAQ (reference sequence). V dropped 8 bases and J dropped 6 bases, with 8 bases sitting between them. The CDR3 sequence is 11 residues long. The covered CDR3 bases are TGTGCCAGCCCCAGGGCCAATGAG. Translated: CASPRANE. The CDR3 as a whole reads CASPRANEQFF.

This clone is termed medium-sized. The CDR3 end falls 3 residues outside the read, so it is completed with the germline J gene. The rearrangement joins TRBV29-1 to TRBJ1-1, with unresolved D. The V and J ends lost 4 bases and 4 bases respectively, with 10 bases between them. The CDR3 spans 12 residues. Germline lookup yields CDR1 SQVTM and CDR2 ANQGSEA. The sequenced CDR3 bases are TGCAGCGTTGGCTCGATCGGCACTGAA. It encodes CSVGSIGTE. The full CDR3 protein is CSVGSIGTEAFF.

Regarding this clone: The observed sequence ends 3 residues before the CDR3 terminus, with the missing tail filled in from the germline J gene. The chain carries TRBV20-1 and TRBJ2-3, with D possibly being TRBD1 (5 bases). CDR1 and CDR2 (germline): DFQATT, SNEGSKA (reference sequence). Trimming cost V 6 bases and J 5 bases, with 9 bases left between them. The CDR3 is 11 residues long. CDR3 bases read: TGCAGTGCACAGACAGAAGATACG. Translation: CSAQTEDT. The full-length CDR3 reads as CSAQTEDTQYF.

This clone has more than one count but fewer than ten. The read falls 3 residues short of the CDR3 end, and the missing part is taken from the germline J gene. The genes are TRBV2 and TRBJ2-4; a possible D gene is TRBD2 (5 bases). This CDR3 has 14 amino acids. The V gene's germline CDR1 is SNHLY and CDR2 FYNNEI. The V end was cut by 3 bases, the J end by 1 base, with 7 bases between. The CDR3 sequence: CASSDPGAKNIQYF. CDR3 DNA, as far as it was read: TGTGCCAGCAGTGATCCGGGGGCCAAAAACATT.

This clone was detected many times. The read terminates 3 residues ahead of where the CDR3 ends, so the germline J gene completes it. The chain recombines TRBV30 with TRBJ2-3; D is unclear. Germline V CDR1 and CDR2: GTSNPN, SVGIG (reference sequence). This CDR3 has 17 amino acids. V was shortened by 0 bases and J by 4 bases, with 20 bases between the two germline ends. The part of the CDR3 DNA that was read is TGTGCCTGGAGTGTAGACTGGGTAACACGCACTTCAGATACG. This encodes CAWSVDWVTRTSDT. The CDR3 as a whole reads CAWSVDWVTRTSDTQYF.

This clone has a count of ten or more. The CDR3 end falls 3 residues outside the read, so it is completed with the germline J gene. V is TRBV2 and J is TRBJ2-1; D unresolved. Deletions cut 2 bases from V and 0 bases from J, with 14 bases between. Germline V gene data show CDR1 as SNHLY and CDR2 as FYNNEI. The CDR3 is 17 amino acids. The part of the CDR3 DNA that was read is TGTGCCAGCAGTGAAATGGTAGCCCTGAGCTCCTACAATGAG. Protein product: CASSEMVALSSYNE. The entire CDR3 sequence reads CASSEMVALSSYNEQFF.

This clone has a count of ten or more. The read halts 3 residues ahead of the CDR3 end, with the missing end drawn from the germline J gene. The V and J genes are TRBV2 and TRBJ1-5; D is possibly TRBD1 (5 bases). Germline V CDR1 and CDR2: SNHLY, FYNNEI. V was pared by 1 base and J by 1 base, with 8 bases between. This CDR3 has 15 amino acids. This CDR3 is CASSEGQGSNQPQHF. The sequenced CDR3 bases are TGTGCCAGCAGTGAAGGGCAGGGAAGCAATCAGCCC.

Concerning this clone: The read gets to within 3 residues of the CDR3 end, and the germline J gene fills in the rest. The chain employs TRBV6-1 and TRBJ2-7, with a weak D call TRBD1 (5 bases). The CDR3 totals 17 residues. Germline-derived CDR1 and CDR2 are MNHNS and SASEGT. Trimming removed 2 bases at V and 1 base at J, with 18 bases between. Incomplete CDR3 DNA: TGTGCCAGCAGTGAAAGCGTCCACAACCCAGGGTCCTACGAG. This encodes CASSESVHNPGSYE. The whole CDR3 is CASSESVHNPGSYEQYF.

The covered CDR3 bases are TGTGCCAGCAGCCTAGGACTAGCGGGGGTGAGGACCGGGGAG. Translation gives CASSLGLAGVRTGE. The full CDR3 sequence reads CASSLGLAGVRTGELFF. V is TRBV6-2 or TRBV6-3 and J is TRBJ2-2; 13 bases align to TRBD2. The CDR3 end is not reached by the read, which stops 3 residues before it; the germline J gene fills it in. This CDR3 is built from 17 residues. Germline trimming cut 6 bases from V and 5 bases from J; bases unmatched to any gene: 9. The germline CDR1 and CDR2 sequences are MNHEY and SVGEGT.

This clone was seen more than once but under ten times. Read sequence stops 3 residues before the CDR3 end, and the germline J gene provides the missing end. V and J are TRBV7-9 and TRBJ1-6; 7 bases line up with TRBD1. Germline CDR1 is SEHNR and CDR2 is FQNEAQ (reference sequence). J lost 6 bases, V lost 3 bases, and 5 bases had no gene match. This CDR3 region has 15 residues. The covered CDR3 bases are TGTGCCAGCAGCTTCGGGACAGCTTCTAATTCACCC. This sequence encodes CASSFGTASNSP. Given in full, the CDR3 is CASSFGTASNSPLHF.

Ten or more counts support this clone. Coverage ceases 3 residues before the CDR3 finishes, and the germline J gene fills in the end. The J gene is TRBJ1-1, the V gene TRBV29-1; 9 bases are a match to TRBD1. CDR3 length: 17 residues. J gave up 5 bases and V 1 base, and 14 bases lay outside the gene matches. The germline V gene encodes CDR1 SQVTM and CDR2 ANQGSEA. Incomplete CDR3 DNA: TGCAGCGTTGAAGTGGAGGGGCGGGACAGGGTGGGAACTGAA. Residues: CSVEVEGRDRVGTE. The whole CDR3 reads CSVEVEGRDRVGTEAFF.

In this sample, this clone turned up many times. Sequencing ends 3 residues short of the CDR3 end; the germline J gene provides the rest. The V and J genes are TRBV2 and TRBJ1-2; possibly TRBD1 for D (5 bases). Germline V gene sequence: CDR1 SNHLY, CDR2 FYNNEI. The V gene lost 10 bases and the J gene lost 5 bases, with 17 bases spanning the gap. The CDR3 runs 13 residues. CDR3 residues: CAILPRVEYGYTF. The CDR3 bases that were read are TGTGCCATCCTACCCAGGGTGGAGTATGGC.

This clone was observed at least ten times. The DNA ends 3 residues before the CDR3 does, and the rest of the CDR3 is filled in from the germline J gene. The chain carries TRBV30 and TRBJ1-1; TRBD1 matches at 7 bases. The CDR3 extends over 14 amino acids. The V gene end was trimmed by 1 base and the J gene end by 6 bases; junction bases not matched to a gene: 8. Germline V gene data show CDR1 as GTSNPN and CDR2 as SVGIG (reference sequence). This CDR3 reads CAWSAGQYQAEAFF. CDR3 bases read: TGTGCCTGGAGTGCGGGACAGTACCAAGCTGAA.

The sample holds many counts of this clone. The CDR3 protein is CSVRRGGTEAFF. Partial CDR3 DNA: TGCAGCGTTCGCCGGGGGGGCACTGAA. The rearrangement joins TRBV29-1 to TRBJ1-1; a weak D match, TRBD1 (5 bases). The read ends 3 residues early relative to the CDR3; the germline J gene fills the gap. The CDR3 is 12 amino acids. Germline assignment: CDR1 SQVTM and CDR2 ANQGSEA. The V end lost 5 bases, the J end lost 4 bases, and 11 bases lay between the germline ends.

A note on this clone: Sequencing ends 3 residues short of the CDR3 end; the germline J gene provides the rest. The chain links TRBV7-9 to TRBJ2-1, with D possibly matching TRBD2 (5 bases). The CDR3 contains 12 residues. The ends were cut back, 5 bases at V and 7 bases at J, with 9 bases in the middle. CDR1 SEHNR and CDR2 FQNEAQ come from the germline V gene (reference sequence). The CDR3 loop reads CASSGLENEQFF. The sequenced CDR3 bases are TGTGCCAGCAGCGGACTCGAAAATGAG.

On this clone itself: The read terminates 3 residues before the CDR3 end, so the remaining end is supplied by the germline J gene. V and J are TRBV7-9 and TRBJ1-5, with 7 bases lining up with TRBD1. The V gene's germline CDR1 is SEHNR and CDR2 FQNEAQ (reference sequence). There are 15 residues in the CDR3. The J segment lost 7 bases and the V segment lost 5 bases, leaving 11 bases of the junction unmatched. The CDR3 is CASSNDRAEKQPQHF. CDR3 DNA (partial): TGTGCCAGCAGCAATGACAGGGCTGAGAAGCAGCCC.

This clone was seen at least ten times. The DNA ends 3 residues before the CDR3 does, and the rest of the CDR3 is filled in from the germline J gene. This chain uses TRBV2 with TRBJ2-1, with a weak D call TRBD2 (5 bases). CDR1 is SNHLY and CDR2 is FYNNEI in the germline V gene. This CDR3 contains 14 residues. The V and J ends lost 4 bases and 8 bases respectively, with 15 bases between them. The sequenced CDR3 bases are TGTGCCAGCAGTGTCTTGCTAGCTCATGATGAG. This translates into CASSVLLAHDE. The CDR3 as a whole reads CASSVLLAHDEQFF.

Ten or more counts support this clone. The read terminates 3 residues ahead of where the CDR3 ends, so the germline J gene completes it. The chain is built from TRBV7-2 and TRBJ2-2; possibly TRBD2 for D (5 bases). Trimming shortened V by 5 bases and J by 4 bases, and 11 bases separated the two germline ends. This CDR3 spans 14 amino acids. Germline assignment: CDR1 SGHTA and CDR2 FQGNSA. Incomplete CDR3 DNA: TGTGCCAGCAGCCCGGACTTAGGCACCGGGGAG. Residues: CASSPDLGTGE. The CDR3, in full, reads CASSPDLGTGELFF.

This clone was detected many times. The CDR3 end lies 3 residues beyond the end of the read and is filled in from the germline J gene. J is TRBJ2-1 and V is TRBV7-8, with 9 bases fitting TRBD2. CDR1 SGHVS and CDR2 FQNEAQ come from the germline V gene. The V segment lost 2 bases and the J segment 7 bases; nucleotides outside the gene matches: 9. The CDR3 has 16 residues. This CDR3 is CASSLPSGAPGNEQFF. The DNA read from the CDR3 is TGTGCCAGCAGCTTACCTAGCGGGGCCCCGGGGAATGAG.